This section outlines one T cell receptor beta chain sequence together with its context. Antigen unknown. Vbeta (60) and Jbeta (13) primers were used in the PCR. The repertoire was sequenced with immunoSEQ multiplex PCR; TCRdb's copy has only in-frame clones and lacks some. The sample contains more than 60,000 clones, under 85% of which appear only once. This sample is part of a study of cytomegalovirus exposure and HLA in healthy donors. General study points: A later analysis reportedly found fewer N-insertions in an Asian-associated ancestry cluster than the approximately 660-donor mean. Specificity for CMV antigens was confirmed in vitro for a few of the CMV-associated chains. In a later analysis, TCR beta V- and J-gene trimming was associated with a missense DCLRE1C variant. Analysis was performed later, and it showed HLA-associated TCR beta chains to be more clonally expanded than equally common others.

Germline values: CDR1 MNHEY, CDR2 SMNVEV (reference sequence). The V and J ends lost 5 bases and 5 bases, in that order; junction bases with no gene match: 9. The CDR3 is made up of 14 amino acids. The clonotype comes from a male donor in good health and CMV-seropositive. The sequenced material came from PBMCs. This chain links TRBV27 with TRBJ2-7; 7 nucleotides agree with TRBD1. CDR3 DNA: TGTGCCAGCAGTCTCGACAGGGTCAGCCACGAGCAGTACTTC. It codes for CASSLDRVSHEQYF.